Following are 29 T cell receptor beta chains from one sample sequenced in a study of blood T cell repertoires in COVID-19 (dated by TCRdb to the early 2020s). Library preparation was by the immunoSEQ multiplex PCR assay. TCRdb's version of the immuneACCESS table is confined to in-frame rearrangements and falls short of the full clone set. An unresolved V gene accounts for under half of the shortfall where checked; the remainder is of unknown origin. The sample table shows about 140,000 clones, and roughly four fifths are seen once. The ten largest account for approximately 1.6% of the sample. The sample was PBMCs or T cells enriched from blood (not recorded which). These receptors all stem from a young woman who had been exposed to COVID-19.

The V call is TRBV7-8, the J call TRBJ2-4, with D perhaps TRBD2 (6 bases). This CDR3 region has 17 residues. V lost 5 bases and J 3 bases, leaving 20 bases between the germline ends. Germline V gene lookup returns CDR1 SGHVS and CDR2 FQNEAQ. The CDR3 region has the DNA TGTGCCAGCAGCGCGCGGACACGGACTACTGTCAAAAACATTCAGTACTTC. It specifies CASSARTRTTVKNIQYF.

The rearrangement uses TRBV6-2 or TRBV6-3 and TRBJ2-2; 11 bases fit TRBD2. The CDR3 is made up of 18 amino acids. Looked up from germline, CDR1 is MNHEY and CDR2 is SVGEGT. Germline trimming cut 2 bases from V and 0 bases from J; bases unmatched to any gene: 5. In nucleotides, the CDR3 is TGTGCCAGCAGTTACCCGACTAGCGGGGTAACGAACACCGGGGAGCTGTTTTTT. Amino acids: CASSYPTSGVTNTGELFF.

V usage is TRBV5-5 and J usage is TRBJ1-5; TRBD1 might be the D (6 bases). The CDR3 loop spans 14 amino acids. The germline V gene encodes CDR1 SGHKS and CDR2 YYEKEE (reference sequence). With 4 bases removed from V and 4 bases from J, the gap between germline ends came to 12 bases. The CDR3, as DNA: TGTGCCAGCAGCCAGGGGACGAATAATCAGCCCCAGCATTTT. This sequence encodes CASSQGTNNQPQHF. The whole variable domain, filled in from reference TRBV5-5 and TRBJ1-5, reads DAGVTQSPTHLIKTRGQQVTLRCSPISGHKSVSWYQQVLGQGPQFIFQYYEKEERGRGNFPDRFSARQFPNYSSELNVNALLLGDSALYLCASSQGTNNQPQHFGDGTRLSIL.

The CDR3 DNA reads TGTGCCAGTAGTGAACACCTGGGGAGCTCCTACAATGAGCAGTTCTTC. As protein: CASSEHLGSSYNEQFF. This rearrangement joins TRBV19 to TRBJ2-1, with D tentatively TRBD2 (5 bases). This CDR3 is built from 16 residues. V lost 5 bases and J 0 bases, leaving 14 bases between the germline ends. From germline, CDR1 is LNHDA and CDR2 SQIVND (reference sequence). The whole variable domain, filled in from reference TRBV19 and TRBJ2-1, reads DGGITQSPKYLFRKEGQNVTLSCEQNLNHDAMYWYRQDPGQGLRLIYYSQIVNDFQKGDIAEGYSVSREKKESFPLTVTSAQKNPTAFYLCASSEHLGSSYNEQFFGPGTRLTVL.

The chain joins TRBV6-5 to TRBJ1-1, with 9 bases lining up with TRBD1. This CDR3 contains 14 residues. With V trimmed by 5 bases and J by 6 bases, 7 bases remained unmatched. CDR1 is MNHEY, CDR2 SVGAGI, per germline. CDR3 region: CASSPRDRDSEAFF. CDR3 nucleotides: TGTGCCAGCAGTCCGCGGGACAGGGACTCTGAAGCTTTCTTT.

This clone is a singleton in its sample. The rearrangement uses TRBV18 and TRBJ2-2, with D hard to call. The CDR3 totals 14 residues. V was clipped by 6 bases and J by 3 bases, with 11 bases between them. Germline assignment: CDR1 KGHSH and CDR2 LQKENI. CDR3 sequence: CASSLLGDTGELFF. The DNA of the CDR3 is TGTGCCAGCTCCCTCCTAGGAGACACCGGGGAGCTGTTTTTT.

The chain carries TRBV5-1 and TRBJ2-7; 7 positions match TRBD2. Germline CDR1 and CDR2: SGHRS and YFSETQ. The ends lost 0 bases at V and 3 bases at J; junction bases unmatched: 3. The CDR3 is 14 amino acids. This CDR3 reads CASSLAASGYEQYF. The DNA for the CDR3 is TGCGCCAGCAGCTTGGCGGCTAGCGGCTACGAGCAGTACTTC.

J is TRBJ1-4 and V is TRBV5-5; no firm D call. This CDR3 contains 13 residues. V lost 0 bases and J 8 bases, leaving 8 bases between the germline ends. Germline lookup yields CDR1 SGHKS and CDR2 YYEKEE (reference sequence). The CDR3 is CASSLGGGEKLFF. CDR3 in DNA: TGTGCCAGCAGCTTGGGGGGAGGGGAAAAACTGTTTTTT.

This clone was counted a few times. CDR3 DNA sequence: TGTGCCAGCAGCTTATCGCGACAGAACACTGAAGCTTTCTTT. Amino acids: CASSLSRQNTEAFF. The rearrangement joins TRBV7-3 to TRBJ1-1; unclear D gene. CDR1 is SGHTA and CDR2 is FQGTGA in the germline V gene. V dropped 2 bases and J dropped 1 base, with 8 bases sitting between them. The CDR3 loop spans 14 amino acids.

The gene calls are TRBV7-9 and TRBJ1-4; D ambiguous. The CDR3 contains 15 residues. Germline lookup yields CDR1 SEHNR and CDR2 FQNEAQ (reference sequence). Trimming left V 6 bases short and J 15 bases short, with 26 bases between. The CDR3 DNA sequence: TGTGCCAGCAGTCGTACACAGTCTACTCTCCCTCGGTTGTTTTTT. This codes for CASSRTQSTLPRLFF.

This clone has a handful of counts. The V call is TRBV30, the J call TRBJ1-5; D is unresolved. CDR3 length: 15 amino acids. Trimming stripped 1 base from V and 3 bases from J, with 13 bases between. Germline loops: CDR1 GTSNPN, CDR2 SVGIG (reference sequence). CDR3 in amino acids: CAWSAGLVPNQPQHF. Written as DNA, the CDR3 is TGTGCCTGGAGTGCGGGGTTGGTACCCAATCAGCCCCAGCATTTT.

The rearrangement links TRBV5-1 to TRBJ2-7; 8 bases fit TRBD1. CDR1 is SGHRS, CDR2 YFSETQ, per germline. The CDR3 totals 14 residues. J lost 1 base, V lost 4 bases, and 4 bases had no gene match. CDR3 DNA: TGCGCCAGCAGCCCCGGGACAGGATCCTACGAGCAGTACTTC. Amino acid sequence: CASSPGTGSYEQYF.

The gene calls are TRBV7-9 and TRBJ1-1; 8 bases are shared with TRBD1. With 3 bases clipped from V and 11 bases from J, the junction kept 8 bases outside the gene matches. Germline V gene data show CDR1 as SEHNR and CDR2 as FQNEAQ (reference sequence). The length of the CDR3 is 13 residues. The CDR3 here is CASSFPTGDEAFF. Written as DNA, the CDR3 is TGTGCCAGCAGCTTCCCGACAGGGGATGAGGCTTTCTTT.

This chain joins TRBV7-6 and TRBJ1-3; TRBD1 might be the D (5 bases). This CDR3 region has 15 residues. Germline V CDR1 and CDR2: SGHVS, FNYEAQ. V gave up 5 bases and J gave up 0 bases, with 11 bases separating them. CDR3 sequence reads: CASSPRQSSGNTIYF. The CDR3 DNA follows: TGTGCCAGCAGCCCTCGACAGAGCTCTGGAAACACCATATATTTT.

The chain couples TRBV7-8 to TRBJ1-5, with 8 bases that match TRBD1. Germline lookup yields CDR1 SGHVS and CDR2 FQNEAQ. This CDR3 has 16 residues. The ends lost 0 bases at V and 2 bases at J; junction bases unmatched: 3. The CDR3 DNA reads as TGTGCCAGCAGCTTAGCGCTGACAGGGGGCAATCAGCCCCAGCATTTT. This sequence encodes CASSLALTGGNQPQHF.

In its sample, this clone was seen a few times. The CDR3, as DNA: TGTGCCAGCAGCCATAACCGGGACAGGGGGCAAGGGGATACGCAGTATTTT. Protein sequence: CASSHNRDRGQGDTQYF. The chain recombines TRBV3-1 (or the pseudogene TRBV3-2) with TRBJ2-3; TRBD1 matches at 12 bases. This CDR3 is built from 17 residues. Germline lookup yields CDR1 LGHDT and CDR2 YNNKEL (reference sequence). The V gene end was trimmed by 3 bases and the J gene end by 6 bases; junction bases not matched to a gene: 10.

V gene TRBV30 combines with J gene TRBJ1-3, with 7 positions matching TRBD1. The CDR3 runs to 14 residues. Losses at the gene ends were 0 bases for V and 4 bases for J; bases not matched to a gene: 3. Germline CDR1 reads GTSNPN; CDR2 reads SVGIG (reference sequence). The CDR3 protein is CAWSVNRGGNTIYF. The CDR3 DNA follows: TGTGCCTGGAGTGTCAACAGGGGAGGAAACACCATATATTTT.

J is TRBJ1-1 and V is TRBV19; maybe TRBD1 (5 bases). V was pared by 7 bases and J by 0 bases, with 15 bases between. CDR3 length: 15 amino acids. In germline, CDR1 is LNHDA, CDR2 SQIVND (reference sequence). The CDR3 sequence is CASIRAGRMNTEAFF. The CDR3 DNA follows: TGTGCCAGTATTAGGGCAGGGCGCATGAACACTGAAGCTTTCTTT.

CDR3 loop: CASSQLVGSSGSSYEQYF. DNA for the CDR3: TGTGCCAGCAGCCAATTAGTAGGTTCTAGCGGGAGCTCCTACGAGCAGTACTTC. J is TRBJ2-7 and V is TRBV11-2; 10 bases are a match to TRBD2. J gave up 0 bases and V 5 bases, and 13 bases lay outside the gene matches. The length of the CDR3 is 18 residues. CDR1 is SGHAT and CDR2 is FQNNGV in the germline V gene. Full variable domain (rest looked up from reference TRBV11-2 and TRBJ2-7): EAGVAQSPRYKIIEKRQSVAFWCNPISGHATLYWYQQILGQGPKLLIQFQNNGVVDDSQLPKDRFSAERLKGVDSTLKIQPAKLEDSAVYLCASSQLVGSSGSSYEQYFGPGTRLTVT.

The chain links TRBV7-2 to TRBJ2-4, with 11 bases lining up with TRBD2. Germline CDR1 and CDR2: SGHTA and FQGNSA. V was pared by 3 bases and J by 0 bases, with 7 bases of the junction left unmatched. This CDR3 has 18 residues. The CDR3 sequence is CASSFPRTSGLAKNIQYF. In DNA, the CDR3 is TGTGCCAGCAGCTTCCCAAGGACTAGCGGGTTAGCCAAAAACATTCAGTACTTC.

The rearrangement uses TRBV28 and TRBJ2-7; D gene ambiguous. The CDR3 contains 13 residues. The germline V and J ends were trimmed by 6 bases and 2 bases, with 11 bases remaining between them. In germline, CDR1 is MDHEN, CDR2 SYDVKM. The chain's CDR3 is CASSLLSPYEQYF. CDR3 coding DNA: TGTGCCAGCAGCCTCTTATCCCCCTACGAGCAGTACTTC. Full variable domain (rest looked up from reference TRBV28 and TRBJ2-7): DVKVTQSSRYLVKRTGEKVFLECVQDMDHENMFWYRQDPGLGLRLIYFSYDVKMKEKGDIPEGYSVSREKKERFSLILESASTNQTSMYLCASSLLSPYEQYFGPGTRLTVT.

DNA for the CDR3: TGTGCCAGCTCACCGGACATCTATAAGGGCACTGAAGCTTTCTTT. Its protein is CASSPDIYKGTEAFF. The rearrangement joins TRBV18 to TRBJ1-1; D may be TRBD1 (5 bases). Germline CDR1 and CDR2: KGHSH and LQKENI. This CDR3 spans 15 amino acids. V shed 3 bases and J shed 4 bases, with 15 bases lying between them.

As DNA, the CDR3 is TGTGCCAGCAGCCGGGGACTAGCGGAGGAGACCCAGTACTTC. Residues: CASSRGLAEETQYF. The gene calls are TRBV5-8 and TRBJ2-5; 11 bases line up with TRBD2. CDR3 length equals 14 residues. Trimming cost V 4 bases and J 5 bases; bases outside gene matches: 4. The germline CDR1 and CDR2 sequences are SGHTS and YDEGEE.

The chain carries TRBV11-2 and TRBJ2-7, with 12 positions matching TRBD2. This CDR3 spans 17 amino acids. The junction had 12 bases not matched to a gene; V was cut back by 5 bases and J by 4 bases. Germline CDR1 is SGHAT and CDR2 is FQNNGV. CDR3 sequence: CASSPPLRTSGIYEQYF. Written as DNA, the CDR3 is TGTGCCAGCAGCCCCCCTCTGAGGACTAGCGGGATTTACGAGCAGTACTTC.

The chain carries TRBV19 and TRBJ2-3; 9 nucleotides agree with TRBD2. The length of the CDR3 is 13 residues. J was trimmed by 6 bases and V by 4 bases; bases with no gene match: 2. Germline lookup yields CDR1 LNHDA and CDR2 SQIVND (reference sequence). The CDR3 sequence is CASSRAGGDTQYF. CDR3 DNA: TGTGCCAGTAGTAGGGCGGGGGGGGATACGCAGTATTTT. The full variable domain, with the rest looked up from reference TRBV19 and TRBJ2-3, is DGGITQSPKYLFRKEGQNVTLSCEQNLNHDAMYWYRQDPGQGLRLIYYSQIVNDFQKGDIAEGYSVSREKKESFPLTVTSAQKNPTAFYLCASSRAGGDTQYFGPGTRLTVL.

The J gene is TRBJ2-3, the V gene TRBV5-1, with TRBD1 as a possible D gene (6 bases). Trimming took 3 bases from V and 4 from J, leaving 15 bases between them. There are 15 residues in the CDR3. The germline CDR1 and CDR2 sequences are SGHRS and YFSETQ. The CDR3 coding sequence is TGCGCCAGCAGCTCGCCCCACAGGGTAGCAGATACGCAGTATTTT. Translating it yields CASSSPHRVADTQYF.

This clone was seen ten or more times. CDR3 in DNA: TGTGCCAGCAGTTTAAGCAGGGCCAACTATGGCTACACCTTC. This encodes CASSLSRANYGYTF. The chain has TRBV6-5 and TRBJ1-2, with a tentative D call TRBD1 (5 bases). Germline-derived CDR1 and CDR2 are MNHEY and SVGAGI. There are 14 residues in the CDR3. Trimming removed 4 bases from V and 2 bases from J, with 11 bases in between.

The table lists this clone with a few counts. V and J are TRBV10-3 and TRBJ1-2; D gene unclear. The CDR3 length is 15 residues. Looked up from germline, CDR1 is ENHRY and CDR2 is SYGVKD. Trimming shortened V by 0 bases and J by 0 bases, and 8 bases separated the two germline ends. The CDR3 coding sequence is TGTGCCATCAGTGAGTCAACGGTTCCTAACTATGGCTACACCTTC. This sequence encodes CAISESTVPNYGYTF.

The chain employs TRBV7-2 and TRBJ2-2; 10 bases fit TRBD2. V was clipped by 7 bases and J by 7 bases; unmatched bases: 6. This CDR3 spans 14 amino acids. Germline V gene lookup returns CDR1 SGHTA and CDR2 FQGNSA. The CDR3 reads CASTPGLAFGELFF. CDR3 DNA sequence: TGTGCCAGCACCCCGGGACTAGCGTTCGGGGAGCTGTTTTTT.